The rows below give T cell receptor beta chains drawn from one sample of a study of PD-1 blockade in classical Hodgkin lymphoma. This table comes from immunoSEQ multiplex PCR, and its TCRdb copy is limited to in-frame clones, with some not included. The table includes around 25,000 clones, roughly 77% detected once. Here the sequenced sample was peripheral blood mononuclear cells (PBMCs), taken before the fourth cycle of nivolumab. These receptors were taken from a human donor with classical Hodgkin lymphoma. Both conserved end residues are part of each CDR3. Fields, in order: V gene, J gene, CDR3 protein.

v_call: TRBV19; j_call: TRBJ2-3; cdr3_aa: CASSIGTQDTQYF
v_call: TRBV11-2; j_call: TRBJ2-1; cdr3_aa: CASSLPYNEQFF
v_call: TRBV25-1; j_call: TRBJ2-6; cdr3_aa: CASSERKAGANVLTF
v_call: TRBV30; j_call: TRBJ2-2; cdr3_aa: CAWTLAQETNTGELFF
v_call: TRBV7-6; j_call: TRBJ2-7; cdr3_aa: CASSLQGKLNEQYF
v_call: TRBV19; j_call: TRBJ1-2; cdr3_aa: CASSRNGGQDYGYTF
v_call: TRBV29-1; j_call: TRBJ1-2; cdr3_aa: CSVRTAVGYTF
v_call: TRBV11-2; j_call: TRBJ2-2; cdr3_aa: CASSSLAGGPGELFF
v_call: TRBV30; j_call: TRBJ1-5; cdr3_aa: CAWSGTGGNQPQHF
v_call: TRBV29-1; j_call: TRBJ2-1; cdr3_aa: CSVEASQGIRGEQFF
v_call: TRBV15; j_call: TRBJ1-1; cdr3_aa: CATSRDLPQGAGNTEAFF
v_call: TRBV10-3; j_call: TRBJ2-1; cdr3_aa: CATEGGHYNEQFF
v_call: TRBV7-9; j_call: TRBJ1-1; cdr3_aa: CASSLAEMNTEAFF
v_call: TRBV6-1; j_call: TRBJ1-5; cdr3_aa: CATVAGNNQPQHF
v_call: TRBV14; j_call: TRBJ2-5; cdr3_aa: CASSHHSAGMQTQYF
v_call: TRBV5-8; j_call: TRBJ2-5; cdr3_aa: CASSLWDRVQETQYF
v_call: TRBV28; j_call: TRBJ2-7; cdr3_aa: CASSYTGYEQYF
v_call: TRBV7-9; j_call: TRBJ1-2; cdr3_aa: CASSSPQGAYGYTF
v_call: TRBV7-3; j_call: TRBJ2-3; cdr3_aa: CASSNLAGLTDTQYF
v_call: TRBV11-1; j_call: TRBJ2-7; cdr3_aa: CASSFEGSSYEQYF
v_call: TRBV6-1; j_call: TRBJ1-5; cdr3_aa: CASSERRMTSNQPQHF
v_call: TRBV29-1; j_call: TRBJ1-2; cdr3_aa: CSAIRDGARGYTF
v_call: TRBV10-3; j_call: TRBJ1-5; cdr3_aa: CAIRKGGSDQPQHF
v_call: TRBV5-4; j_call: TRBJ1-2; cdr3_aa: CASSLGGRDNYGYTF
v_call: TRBV30; j_call: TRBJ2-2; cdr3_aa: CAWLRTSGGHGELFF
v_call: TRBV6-1; j_call: TRBJ2-6; cdr3_aa: CASSGGATGANVLTF
v_call: TRBV2; j_call: TRBJ2-5; cdr3_aa: CASSDPGGGAPETQYF
v_call: TRBV7-9; j_call: TRBJ2-2; cdr3_aa: CASSLEWGNVRTGELFF
v_call: TRBV5-1; j_call: TRBJ1-2; cdr3_aa: CASSLGDRAQGYTF
v_call: TRBV11-2; j_call: TRBJ1-1; cdr3_aa: CASSLIQGKGAFF
v_call: TRBV5-1; j_call: TRBJ2-1; cdr3_aa: CASSLQRGAGDEQFF
v_call: TRBV5-5; j_call: TRBJ1-3; cdr3_aa: CASSGGRALSGNTIYF
v_call: TRBV5-1; j_call: TRBJ2-7; cdr3_aa: CASSRDGSYEQYF
v_call: TRBV7-9; j_call: TRBJ2-5; cdr3_aa: CASSLGRLAGLMGETQYF
v_call: TRBV2; j_call: TRBJ1-4; cdr3_aa: CASSPVEKLFF
v_call: TRBV19; j_call: TRBJ2-2; cdr3_aa: CASSPLAVTGELFF
v_call: TRBV6-1; j_call: TRBJ1-4; cdr3_aa: CASSEGANEKLFF
v_call: TRBV6-1; j_call: TRBJ2-5; cdr3_aa: CASSEETQYF
v_call: TRBV11-3; j_call: TRBJ2-5; cdr3_aa: CASSLGGTGVWETQYF
v_call: TRBV2; j_call: TRBJ2-7; cdr3_aa: CASNPTGVREQYF
v_call: TRBV6-5; j_call: TRBJ2-6; cdr3_aa: CASSYSTVSGANVLTF
v_call: TRBV5-1; j_call: TRBJ2-1; cdr3_aa: CASREGTPYNEQFF
v_call: TRBV2; j_call: TRBJ1-2; cdr3_aa: CASPQGASGYTF
v_call: TRBV6-6; j_call: TRBJ2-3; cdr3_aa: CASLLPGQGTDTQYF
v_call: TRBV27; j_call: TRBJ1-5; cdr3_aa: CASSDSGTGVNQPQHF
v_call: TRBV2; j_call: TRBJ2-3; cdr3_aa: CAQRDRGTDTQYF
v_call: TRBV2; j_call: TRBJ2-3; cdr3_aa: CASVRGTDTQYF
v_call: TRBV28; j_call: TRBJ2-7; cdr3_aa: CASSPYGTGKSYEQYF
v_call: TRBV27; j_call: TRBJ2-1; cdr3_aa: CASSLSKGGDEQFF
v_call: TRBV28; j_call: TRBJ2-3; cdr3_aa: CASSPQLAGELDTQYF
v_call: TRBV5-6; j_call: TRBJ2-3; cdr3_aa: CASSLVSRSSSTDTQYF
v_call: TRBV5-1; j_call: TRBJ2-5; cdr3_aa: CASSLVPGLETQYF
v_call: TRBV5-1; j_call: TRBJ2-1; cdr3_aa: CASSGGTSALWGEFF
v_call: TRBV5-1; j_call: TRBJ2-7; cdr3_aa: CASSLVPPDEQYF
v_call: TRBV14; j_call: TRBJ2-5; cdr3_aa: CASSQDKGTISYF